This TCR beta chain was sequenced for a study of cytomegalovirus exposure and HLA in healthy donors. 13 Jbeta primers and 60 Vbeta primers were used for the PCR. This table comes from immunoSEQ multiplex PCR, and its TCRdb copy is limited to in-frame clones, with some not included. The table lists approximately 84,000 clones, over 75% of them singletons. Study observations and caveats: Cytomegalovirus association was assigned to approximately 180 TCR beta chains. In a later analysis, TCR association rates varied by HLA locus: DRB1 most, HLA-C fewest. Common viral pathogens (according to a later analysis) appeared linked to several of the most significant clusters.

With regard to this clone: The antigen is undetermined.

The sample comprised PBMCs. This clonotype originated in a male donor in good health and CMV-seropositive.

CDR3 amino acids: CASRSSGSYNEQFF. CDR3 DNA sequence: TGCGCCAGCAGATCTAGCGGCTCCTACAATGAGCAGTTCTTC. The gene calls are TRBV5-1 and TRBJ2-1, with 7 bases matching TRBD2. The CDR3 runs to 14 residues. After removal of 5 bases from V and 0 bases from J, the junction contained 2 bases not matched to a gene. CDR1 is SGHRS and CDR2 is YFSETQ in the germline V gene.